This T cell receptor (beta chain) emerged from a study of Graves' ophthalmopathy and Graves' hyperthyroidism. Beta-chain TCR CDR3 regions were amplified from RNA transcripts. After a first-round RT-PCR with HTBI primers, a second-round multiplex PCR was run. TCRdb re-analysed the multiplex PCR reads in MiXCR, keeping a single row per CDR3 protein. Of about 550,000 distinct CDR3 sequences in the sample, about two fifths were seen once. Hyperthyroidism patients, all newly diagnosed, had under 2 months' duration and ages of 18 to 65. The diagnosis was founded upon clinical symptoms, serum thyroxine, TRAb, thyroid ultrasound and orbital computed tomography. V was pared by 8 bases and J by 5 bases, with 15 bases of the junction left unmatched. The CDR3 has 16 amino acids. Germline CDR1 is SNHLY and CDR2 is FYNNEI.

The sequence was collected from an adult man with Graves' hyperthyroidism. The chain recombines TRBV2 with TRBJ2-5; 9 bases match TRBD2. The sequenced material came from peripheral blood or thyroid tissue (not recorded which). The CDR3 DNA reads as TGTGCCAGCCCACTCACCGTTAGCGGGAGTCTGGAGACCCAGTACTTC. It yields the protein CASPLTVSGSLETQYF. The whole variable domain, filled in from reference TRBV2 and TRBJ2-5, reads EPEVTQTPSHQVTQMGQEVILRCVPISNHLYFYWYRQILGQKVEFLVSFYNNEISEKSEIFDDQFSVERPDGSNFTLKIRSTKLEDSAMYFCASPLTVSGSLETQYFGPGTRLLVL.